These 18 T cell receptor beta chains were sequenced from one sample in a study of T cell clonality in common variable immunodeficiency. Using immunoSEQ multiplex PCR, the repertoire was profiled, and TCRdb retains in-frame clones only, with some absent. This sample includes around 32,000 clones with no singletons; its ten biggest clones take up around 5%. No antigen has been assigned to these receptors. Study results and limitations: Common variable immunodeficiency TCR beta sequences reportedly had fewer deletions and N-nucleotide insertions.

Sequencing used peripheral blood mononuclear cells. These receptor sequences come from a human donor with common variable immunodeficiency.

This clone showed up many times. The read ends 3 residues shy of where the CDR3 ends; the end is completed using the germline J gene. The chain recombines TRBV5-1 with TRBJ2-3, with 10 bases identical to TRBD2. The CDR3 is 18 amino acids. Germline V CDR1 and CDR2: SGHRS, YFSETQ. The covered CDR3 bases are TGCGCCAGCAGCTTGGCCCTCTCTAGCGGGGGCCTTCCTGCGACG. This sequence encodes CASSLALSSGGLPAT. The complete CDR3 protein is CASSLALSSGGLPATQYF.

This clone was picked up many times. The read terminates 3 residues ahead of where the CDR3 ends, so the germline J gene completes it. The rearrangement uses TRBV6-2 or TRBV6-3 and TRBJ2-7; TRBD1 is a possible D gene (5 bases). Germline CDR1 is MNHEY and CDR2 is SVGEGT. The V end was cut by 10 bases, the J end by 5 bases, with 18 bases between. This CDR3 has 13 residues. The CDR3: CATSSGNSNEQYF. The sequenced CDR3 bases are TGTGCCACCTCGTCAGGGAATTCCAACGAG.

The table lists this clone with many counts. The CDR3 goes on 3 residues after the read ends, and that part is filled in from the germline J gene. The chain uses TRBV29-1 and TRBJ1-2; 7 bases agree with TRBD1. This CDR3 comprises 14 residues. CDR1 and CDR2 (germline): SQVTM, ANQGSEA. J was trimmed by 2 bases and V by 4 bases; bases with no gene match: 7. CDR3 region: CSVAKTGRNYGYTF. Partial CDR3 DNA: TGCAGCGTTGCCAAGACAGGGCGGAACTATGGC.

This clone was picked up many times. Sequencing ends 3 residues short of the CDR3 end; the germline J gene provides the rest. V gene TRBV23-1 combines with J gene TRBJ1-1, with 9 bases lining up with TRBD1. TRBV23-1 is reported as an ORF; its role is uncertain. V was pared by 6 bases and J by 0 bases, with 5 bases of the junction left unmatched. The CDR3 is 15 amino acids. CDR3 in amino acids: CASRPGQGMNTEAFF. The part of the CDR3 DNA that was read is TGCGCCAGCAGACCGGGACAGGGAATGAACACTGAA.

In its sample, this clone was seen many times. CDR3 in amino acids: CSAPGEGVGDTQYF. The covered CDR3 bases are TGCAGCGCCCCCGGGGAGGGAGTGGGAGATACG. This chain connects TRBV29-1 to TRBJ2-3, with 7 bases fitting TRBD2. The CDR3 extends 3 residues past the end of the read, so its final part is completed from the germline J gene. The CDR3 is 14 amino acids. Germline CDR1 reads SQVTM; CDR2 reads ANQGSEA. V lost 7 bases to trimming and J lost 5 bases; unmatched junction nucleotides: 12.

By sample fraction, this clone is medium-sized (0.01 to 0.1%). The read terminates 3 residues before the CDR3 end, so the remaining end is supplied by the germline J gene. This chain joins TRBV6-1 and TRBJ1-1; D is ambiguous. Germline assignment: CDR1 MNHNS and CDR2 SASEGT. The CDR3 contains 15 residues. The V end was cut by 3 bases, the J end by 0 bases, with 11 bases between. CDR3 loop: CASSDDWLLNTEAFF. CDR3 bases read: TGTGCCAGCAGTGACGATTGGCTCTTGAACACTGAA.

This clone has at least ten counts. The read halts 3 residues ahead of the CDR3 end, with the missing end drawn from the germline J gene. V usage is TRBV5-1 and J usage is TRBJ2-7, with a tentative D call TRBD1 (5 bases). Germline V gives CDR1 SGHRS, CDR2 YFSETQ. This CDR3 has 15 residues. V was trimmed by 4 bases and J by 0 bases, leaving 14 bases between them. The CDR3 bases that were read are TGCGCCAGCAGCCAAGGGGCGTTTAGCTCCTACGAG. Encoded protein: CASSQGAFSSYE. The full CDR3 protein is CASSQGAFSSYEQYF.

This clone was counted a few times. CDR3 sequence: CSASSLAGRNNEQFF. CDR3 bases read: TGCAGTGCTAGTTCCCTAGCGGGGAGAAACAATGAG. The chain couples TRBV20-1 to TRBJ2-1; 9 bases map to TRBD2. The missing CDR3 end, 3 residues past where the read stops, is filled in from the germline J gene. This CDR3 spans 15 amino acids. Germline assignment: CDR1 DFQATT and CDR2 SNEGSKA (reference sequence). Germline trimming cut 3 bases from V and 5 bases from J; bases unmatched to any gene: 8.

This clone was recorded many times. The CDR3 goes on 3 residues after the read ends, and that part is filled in from the germline J gene. The chain combines TRBV29-1 with TRBJ1-1, with TRBD1 matching 8 bases. Germline assignment: CDR1 SQVTM and CDR2 ANQGSEA. The CDR3 is 14 amino acids. The CDR3 DNA, read in part, is TGCAGCTTCGAGGGATGGGGACAGGCTTATACA. This gives the protein CSFEGWGQAYT. The entire CDR3 protein reads CSFEGWGQAYTAFF.

Ten or more counts support this clone. The CDR3 goes on 3 residues after the read ends, and that part is filled in from the germline J gene. V and J are TRBV7-9 and TRBJ1-2; D is possibly TRBD1 (5 bases). The ends were cut back, 5 bases at V and 1 base at J, with 8 bases in the middle. Germline V CDR1 and CDR2: SEHNR, FQNEAQ (reference sequence). CDR3 length equals 13 residues. CDR3 residues: CASSGGINYGYTF. CDR3 DNA (partial): TGTGCCAGCAGCGGGGGGATTAACTATGGC.

Remarks on this clone: From the germline J gene comes the end of the CDR3, since the read stops 3 residues before it. The chain employs TRBV7-8 and TRBJ1-2; 7 bases map to TRBD1. The germline V gene encodes CDR1 SGHVS and CDR2 FQNEAQ. This CDR3 contains 13 residues. The sequenced part of the CDR3 DNA is TGTGCCAGCAGCGGGTGGCAGGGGGGAGGC. Translation: CASSGWQGGG. The entire CDR3 is CASSGWQGGGYTF.

This clone appeared a few times. The CDR3 end falls 3 residues outside the read, so it is completed with the germline J gene. The chain employs TRBV6-1 and TRBJ1-6, with 10 positions matching TRBD1. Germline CDR1 MNHNS, CDR2 SASEGT. The CDR3 runs 15 residues. The V and J ends lost 1 base and 10 bases, in that order; junction bases with no gene match: 4. The CDR3 protein is CASSEVGTGASPLHF. The CDR3 DNA, read in part, is TGTGCCAGCAGTGAAGTGGGGACAGGGGCCTCACCC.

This clone was found a few times. CDR3 loop: CASSIGQGFYEQYF. CDR3 DNA, as far as it was read: TGTGCCAGTAGTATAGGACAGGGATTCTACGAG. The chain uses TRBV19 and TRBJ2-7; 7 bases agree with TRBD1. Read data end 3 residues before the CDR3 end; the end is taken from the germline J gene. CDR1 and CDR2 from the germline V gene are LNHDA and SQIVND (reference sequence). V trimming: 1 base; J trimming: 3 bases; junction bases outside the gene matches: 3. CDR3 length: 14 amino acids.

As to this clone: The CDR3 end falls 3 residues outside the read, so it is completed with the germline J gene. The chain has TRBV5-1 and TRBJ2-1; D perhaps matches TRBD2 (6 bases). Per the germline V gene, CDR1 is SGHRS and CDR2 is YFSETQ. V lost 6 bases and J 0 bases, leaving 31 bases between the germline ends. This CDR3 contains 21 residues. The CDR3 bases that were read are TGCGCCAGCAAACCTCAGATGACCGCGGGCGGGATATCAAGCTCCTACAATGAG. Residues: CASKPQMTAGGISSSYNE. The full CDR3 protein is CASKPQMTAGGISSSYNEQFF.

This clone was picked up a small number of times. The read is 3 residues too short to cover the CDR3 end, so that end is filled in from the germline J gene. J is TRBJ1-3 and V is TRBV7-2; the match to TRBD1 covers 7 bases. The CDR3 has 14 amino acids. Trimming took 5 bases from V and 0 from J; bases not matched to a gene: 1. Germline V gene lookup returns CDR1 SGHTA and CDR2 FQGNSA. CDR3 loop: CASSGTVSGNTIYF. The sequenced part of the CDR3 DNA is TGTGCCAGCAGCGGGACAGTCTCTGGAAACACC.

This clone came up a few times. Read sequence stops 3 residues before the CDR3 end, and the germline J gene provides the missing end. The chain has TRBV7-2 and TRBJ2-3, with a possible D match to TRBD2 (5 bases). Deletions cut 6 bases from V and 1 base from J, with 8 bases between. The CDR3 loop spans 13 amino acids. CDR1 is SGHTA, CDR2 FQGNSA, per germline. Partial CDR3 DNA: TGTGCCAGCAGGTTGCGGGGCACAGATACG. This codes for CASRLRGTDT. The entire CDR3 protein is CASRLRGTDTQYF.

On this clone itself: The CDR3 is cut off 3 residues early in the read; its end comes from the germline J gene. The chain joins TRBV27 to TRBJ2-7; TRBD1 matches 8 bases. V shed 6 bases, J shed 3 bases, and the junction held 13 bases outside the gene matches. This CDR3 spans 16 amino acids. Germline-derived CDR1 and CDR2 are MNHEY and SMNVEV (reference sequence). The CDR3 protein is CASSGRSGTGRYEQYF. The CDR3 DNA, read in part, is TGTGCCAGCAGCGGCCGCTCCGGGACAGGACGCTACGAG.

This clone was observed a few times. The read terminates 3 residues before the CDR3 end, so the remaining end is supplied by the germline J gene. The rearrangement links TRBV7-2 to TRBJ1-1, with D tentatively TRBD1 (6 bases). Germline CDR1 reads SGHTA; CDR2 reads FQGNSA. This CDR3 contains 15 residues. Between the trimmed V and J ends, which lost 5 bases and 2 bases, there was a span of 15 bases. The CDR3 sequence is CASSADSGLNTEAFF. CDR3 DNA, as far as it was read: TGTGCCAGCAGCGCGGACAGTGGACTTAACACTGAA.